The T cell receptor beta chain under discussion was sequenced for a study of T cells in Graves' hyperthyroidism and ophthalmopathy. A word on this clonotype: Its target is not known.

Study-level points and caveats: Most expanded thyroid clonotypes above 0.001 also appeared in blood.

RNA transcripts were the template for amplifying TCR beta CDR3 regions. The TCR CDR3 was amplified in a first-round RT-PCR using the HTBI primer set. TCRdb re-called the multiplex PCR reads with MiXCR, one entry per CDR3 protein. The sample includes around 600,000 distinct CDR3 sequences, about 45% seen only once; the top ten take under 8.5%. V was pared by 0 bases and J by 8 bases, with 8 bases between. CDR1 is SEHNR and CDR2 is FQNEAQ in the germline V gene (reference sequence). The CDR3 is 13 amino acids. Sequenced material: peripheral blood or thyroid tissue (not recorded which). The rearrangement links TRBV7-9 to TRBJ1-3; TRBD1 is a possible D gene (5 bases). This receptor was identified in an adult man with Graves' disease, either hyperthyroidism or ophthalmopathy (not recorded which). The CDR3 here is CASSLAGTDTIYF. The CDR3 DNA reads as TGTGCCAGCAGCTTAGCGGGGACGGACACCATATATTTT.